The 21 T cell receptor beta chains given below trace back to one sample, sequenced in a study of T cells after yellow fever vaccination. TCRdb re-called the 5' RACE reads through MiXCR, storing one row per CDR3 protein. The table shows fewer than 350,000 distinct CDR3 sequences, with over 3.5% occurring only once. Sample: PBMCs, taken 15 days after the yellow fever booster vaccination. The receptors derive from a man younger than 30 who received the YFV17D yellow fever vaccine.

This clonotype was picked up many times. CDR3 DNA: TGCGCCAGCAGAGACGTGTTAGGCTATGGCTACACCTTC. Amino acid sequence: CASRDVLGYGYTF. V gene TRBV5-1 combines with J gene TRBJ1-2; D ambiguous. Looked up from germline, CDR1 is SGHRS and CDR2 is YFSETQ. The CDR3 has 13 residues. V lost 5 bases, J lost 4 bases, and 12 bases lay in between.

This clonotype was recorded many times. Here the CDR3 reads CASSYDGGQPQHF. CDR3 bases: TGTGCCAGCAGTTATGATGGGGGGCAGCCCCAGCATTTT. The chain joins TRBV6-2 or TRBV6-3 to TRBJ1-5, with D maybe TRBD1 (5 bases). The germline gives CDR1 MNHEY, CDR2 SVGEGT. The CDR3 covers 13 residues. Trimming stripped 3 bases from V and 7 bases from J, with 10 bases between.

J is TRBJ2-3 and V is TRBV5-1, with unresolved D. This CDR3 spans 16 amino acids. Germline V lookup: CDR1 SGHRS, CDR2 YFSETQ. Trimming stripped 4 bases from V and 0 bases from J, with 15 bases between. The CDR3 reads CASSGLGSSSTDTQYF. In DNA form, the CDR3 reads TGCGCCAGCAGCGGCCTTGGCTCCTCTAGCACAGATACGCAGTATTTT.

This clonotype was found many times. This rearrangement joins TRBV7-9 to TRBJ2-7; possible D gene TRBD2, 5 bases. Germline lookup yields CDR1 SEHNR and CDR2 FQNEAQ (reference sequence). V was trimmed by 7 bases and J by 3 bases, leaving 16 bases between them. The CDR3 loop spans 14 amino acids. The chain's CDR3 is CASNFGGGLYEQYF. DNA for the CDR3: TGTGCCAGCAACTTCGGTGGCGGGCTCTACGAGCAGTACTTC.

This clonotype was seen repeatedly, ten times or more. The CDR3 DNA is TGTGCCAGCCGGTACCGGACAGGGGCAAGCACAGATACGCAGTATTTT. Protein sequence: CASRYRTGASTDTQYF. This chain connects TRBV6-2 or TRBV6-3 to TRBJ2-3; 9 bases match TRBD1. This CDR3 contains 16 residues. Germline V CDR1 and CDR2: MNHEY, SVGEGT. Trimming at V came to 8 bases and at J to 0 bases, leaving 9 bases not matched to a gene.

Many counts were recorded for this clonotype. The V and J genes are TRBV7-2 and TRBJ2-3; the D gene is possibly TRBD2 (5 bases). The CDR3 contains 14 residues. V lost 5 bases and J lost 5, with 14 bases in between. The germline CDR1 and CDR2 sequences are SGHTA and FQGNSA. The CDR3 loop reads CASSPPVGKDTQYF. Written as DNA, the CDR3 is TGTGCCAGCAGCCCCCCGGTCGGGAAAGATACGCAGTATTTT.

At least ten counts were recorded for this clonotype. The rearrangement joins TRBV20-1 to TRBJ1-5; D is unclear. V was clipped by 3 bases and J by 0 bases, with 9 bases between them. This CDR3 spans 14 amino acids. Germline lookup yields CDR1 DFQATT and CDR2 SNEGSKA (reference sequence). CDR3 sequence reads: CSASYSYSNQPQHF. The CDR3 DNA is TGCAGTGCTAGTTATAGTTATAGCAATCAGCCCCAGCATTTT.

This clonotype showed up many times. The CDR3 reads CASSQHRGETQYF. As DNA, the CDR3 is TGTGCCAGCTCTCAACACAGGGGTGAGACCCAGTACTTC. The V and J genes are TRBV18 and TRBJ2-5; TRBD1 aligns across 7 bases. V lost 6 bases to trimming and J lost 5 bases; unmatched junction nucleotides: 6. Germline V CDR1 and CDR2: KGHSH, LQKENI. CDR3 length: 13 residues. The complete variable domain, with remaining parts taken from reference TRBV18 and TRBJ2-5, reads NAGVMQNPRHLVRRRGQEARLRCSPMKGHSHVYWYRQLPEEGLKFMVYLQKENIIDESGMPKERFSAEFPKEGPSILRIQQVVRGDSAAYFCASSQHRGETQYFGPGTRLLVL.

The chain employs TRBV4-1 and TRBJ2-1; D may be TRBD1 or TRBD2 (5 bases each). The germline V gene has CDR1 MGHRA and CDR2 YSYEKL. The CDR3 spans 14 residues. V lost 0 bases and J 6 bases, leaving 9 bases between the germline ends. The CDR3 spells CASSQEGTGNEQFF. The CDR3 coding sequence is TGCGCCAGCAGCCAAGAGGGGACCGGCAATGAGCAGTTCTTC.

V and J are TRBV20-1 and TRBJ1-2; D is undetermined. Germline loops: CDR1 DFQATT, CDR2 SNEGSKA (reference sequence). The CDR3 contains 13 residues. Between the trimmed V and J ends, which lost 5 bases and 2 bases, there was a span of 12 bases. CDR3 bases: TGCAGTGCTTTCCTTCATGGGAACTATGGCTACACCTTC. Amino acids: CSAFLHGNYGYTF.

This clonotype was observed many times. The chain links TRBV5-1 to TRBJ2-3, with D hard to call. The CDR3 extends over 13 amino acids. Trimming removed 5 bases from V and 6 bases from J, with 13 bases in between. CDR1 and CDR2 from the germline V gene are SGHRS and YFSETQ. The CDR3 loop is CASRPGPGDTQYF. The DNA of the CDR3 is TGCGCCAGCAGGCCTGGGCCCGGGGATACGCAGTATTTT.

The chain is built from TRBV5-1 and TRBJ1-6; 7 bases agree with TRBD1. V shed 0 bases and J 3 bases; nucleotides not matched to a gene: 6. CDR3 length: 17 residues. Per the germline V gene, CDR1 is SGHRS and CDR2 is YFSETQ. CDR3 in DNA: TGCGCCAGCAGCTTGGAAGGAGGGGGCGGCTATAATTCACCCCTCCACTTT. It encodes CASSLEGGGGYNSPLHF.

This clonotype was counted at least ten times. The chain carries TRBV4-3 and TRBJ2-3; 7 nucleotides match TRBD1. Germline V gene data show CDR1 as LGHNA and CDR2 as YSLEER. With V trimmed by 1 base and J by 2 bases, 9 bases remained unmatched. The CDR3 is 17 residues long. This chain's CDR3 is CASSQGPGQSFTDTQYF. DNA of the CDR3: TGCGCCAGCAGCCAAGGCCCGGGACAGAGTTTCACAGATACGCAGTATTTT.

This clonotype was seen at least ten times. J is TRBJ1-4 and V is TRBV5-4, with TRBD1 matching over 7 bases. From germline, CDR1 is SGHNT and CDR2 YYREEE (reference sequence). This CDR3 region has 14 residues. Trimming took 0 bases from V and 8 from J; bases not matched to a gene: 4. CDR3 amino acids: CASSLEGAGEKLFF. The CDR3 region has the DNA TGTGCCAGCAGCTTGGAGGGGGCTGGGGAAAAACTGTTTTTT.

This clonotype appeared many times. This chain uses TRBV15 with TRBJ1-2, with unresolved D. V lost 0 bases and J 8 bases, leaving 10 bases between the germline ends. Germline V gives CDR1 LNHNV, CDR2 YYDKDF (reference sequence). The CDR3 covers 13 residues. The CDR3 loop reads CATSRDPTGGYTF. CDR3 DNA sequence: TGTGCCACCAGCAGAGACCCCACTGGGGGCTACACCTTC.

CDR3 protein: CASSSFPGIEAFF. In DNA, the CDR3 is TGTGCCAGCAGCTCCTTCCCCGGAATTGAAGCTTTCTTT. This chain links TRBV7-9 with TRBJ1-1; D is unclear. With 4 bases removed from V and 7 bases from J, the gap between germline ends came to 13 bases. Germline V lookup: CDR1 SEHNR, CDR2 FQNEAQ (reference sequence). There are 13 residues in the CDR3.

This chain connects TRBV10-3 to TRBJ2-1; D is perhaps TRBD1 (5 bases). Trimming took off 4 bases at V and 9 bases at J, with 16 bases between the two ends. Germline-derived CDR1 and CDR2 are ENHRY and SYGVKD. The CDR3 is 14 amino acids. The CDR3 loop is CAISGGNLRVEQFF. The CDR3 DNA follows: TGTGCCATCAGTGGGGGCAATCTTAGGGTTGAGCAGTTCTTC.

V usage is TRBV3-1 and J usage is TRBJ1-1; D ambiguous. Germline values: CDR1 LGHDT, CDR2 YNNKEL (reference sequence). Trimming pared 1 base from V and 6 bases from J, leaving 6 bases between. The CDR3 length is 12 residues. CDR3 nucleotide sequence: TGTGCCAGCAGCCAAGCGTCAGCTGAAGCTTTCTTT. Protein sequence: CASSQASAEAFF.

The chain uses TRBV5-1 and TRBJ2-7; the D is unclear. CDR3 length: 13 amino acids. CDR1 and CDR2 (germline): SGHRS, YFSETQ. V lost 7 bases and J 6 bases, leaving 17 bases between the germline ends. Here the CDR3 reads CASGSWGGLEQYV. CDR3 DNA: TGCGCCAGCGGCTCGTGGGGTGGGCTCGAGCAGTACGTC.

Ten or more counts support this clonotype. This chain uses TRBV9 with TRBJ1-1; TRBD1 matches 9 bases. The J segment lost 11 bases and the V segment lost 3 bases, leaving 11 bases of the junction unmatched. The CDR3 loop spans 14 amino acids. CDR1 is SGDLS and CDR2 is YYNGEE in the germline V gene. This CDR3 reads CASSAHTGGLVAFF. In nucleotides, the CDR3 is TGTGCCAGCAGCGCTCACACAGGGGGCCTCGTGGCTTTCTTT.

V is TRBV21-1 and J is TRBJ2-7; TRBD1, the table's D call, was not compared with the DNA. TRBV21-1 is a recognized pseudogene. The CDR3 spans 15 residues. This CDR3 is CASSDCPRDTYEQYV. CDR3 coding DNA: TGTGCCAGCAGCGACTGCCCCAGAGACACCTACGAGCAGTACGTC.